Listed here are 8 T cell receptor beta chains from one sample, sequenced in a study of a mutant IDH1 vaccine in newly diagnosed glioma. Produced via immunoSEQ multiplex PCR; TCRdb's table is partial and in-frame only. The data show about 27,000 clones, over 65% seen once. Noted time point: week 35, safety follow-up. Each vaccine dose was 300 ug of mutant IDH1 20-mer peptide, with topical imiquimod. These receptors are not linked to any known antigen. Sequenced here: PBMCs, sampled from a glioma patient whose treatment included an IDH1 peptide vaccine. These TCRs come from a man aged 25 to 45 with glioma.

V and J are TRBV7-2 and TRBJ2-1; 8 bases map to TRBD2. V dropped 6 bases and J dropped 8; count of bases not matched to a gene: 18. Looked up from germline, CDR1 is SGHTA and CDR2 is FQGNSA. This CDR3 is built from 17 residues. The CDR3 spells CASSFWGRTSRGDEQFF. CDR3 DNA: TGTGCCAGCAGTTTCTGGGGGCGGACTAGCAGGGGCGATGAGCAGTTCTTC.

V usage is TRBV14 and J usage is TRBJ2-1, with no clear D. V was pared by 1 base and J by 4 bases, with 17 bases between. CDR1 and CDR2 (germline): SGHDN, FVKESK. The CDR3 loop spans 17 amino acids. The CDR3 bases are TGTGCCAGCAGCCAAGGGATTTGGTTAGACCCTTACAATGAGCAGTTCTTC. Translated: CASSQGIWLDPYNEQFF.

This rearrangement joins TRBV7-2 to TRBJ1-1; D unclear. Germline V lookup: CDR1 SGHTA, CDR2 FQGNSA. V shed 5 bases and J shed 0 bases, with 7 bases lying between them. The CDR3 runs 13 residues. The CDR3 protein is CASSPSLNTEAFF. For the CDR3, the DNA is TGTGCCAGCAGCCCATCATTGAACACTGAAGCTTTCTTT.

The V and J genes are TRBV9 and TRBJ1-2, with D unresolved. In germline, CDR1 is SGDLS, CDR2 YYNGEE. Trimming took off 0 bases at V and 5 bases at J, with 11 bases between the two ends. The CDR3 extends over 14 amino acids. CDR3 in amino acids: CASSVGGRPYGYTF. CDR3 nucleotide sequence: TGTGCCAGCAGCGTAGGAGGAAGGCCTTATGGCTACACCTTC.

The gene calls are TRBV5-6 and TRBJ2-7, with 7 bases that match TRBD1. Per germline, CDR1 SGHDT and CDR2 YYEEEE. The CDR3 loop spans 15 amino acids. J was trimmed by 6 bases and V by 7 bases; bases with no gene match: 16. CDR3 bases: TGTGCCAGCTCGCCGACCGGGACAGTTTTCCTCGAGCAGTACTTC. It yields the protein CASSPTGTVFLEQYF. The complete variable domain, with remaining parts taken from reference TRBV5-6 and TRBJ2-7, reads DAGVTQSPTHLIKTRGQQVTLRCSPKSGHDTVSWYQQALGQGPQFIFQYYEEEERQRGNFPDRFSGHQFPNYSSELNVNALLLGDSALYLCASSPTGTVFLEQYFGPGTRLTVT.

The chain uses TRBV5-8 and TRBJ1-5; tentatively, D is TRBD1 (5 bases). Germline CDR1 reads SGHTS; CDR2 reads YDEGEE. This CDR3 is 14 amino acids long. V gave up 1 base and J gave up 7 bases, with 12 bases separating them. DNA for the CDR3: TGTGCCAGCAGCTTGATCCAGGGAAGGCAGCCCCAGCATTTT. Amino acid sequence: CASSLIQGRQPQHF.

Only one count was recorded for this clone. The rearrangement links TRBV30 to TRBJ2-3; TRBD2 matches 8 bases. V dropped 0 bases and J dropped 3; count of bases not matched to a gene: 11. CDR1 and CDR2 (germline): GTSNPN, SVGIG (reference sequence). The CDR3 totals 17 residues. Here the CDR3 DNA reads TGTGCCTGGAGTGTAGAGGGGCGGGAGGTAGGGACAGATACGCAGTATTTT. As protein: CAWSVEGREVGTDTQYF.

This clone showed up just a few times. The rearrangement uses TRBV4-1 and TRBJ2-2, with D maybe TRBD1 (6 bases). Germline assignment: CDR1 MGHRA and CDR2 YSYEKL. V lost 4 bases, J lost 0 bases, and 9 bases lay in between. This CDR3 is built from 15 residues. As DNA, the CDR3 is TGCGCCAGCAGCCTTGGGACAACGAACACCGGGGAGCTGTTTTTT. It translates to CASSLGTTNTGELFF.